This T cell receptor (beta chain) appears in the sequencing data of a study of CD8+CD57+ T cells in acquired aplastic anemia. As for the study in general: The sorted CD4+ and CD8+ cells yielded an average roughly 3 ug of DNA.

CDR3 and TCR beta VDJ profiling relied on a genomic DNA template. TCRdb redid the calling of the reads with MiXCR, one entry per CDR3 protein. The table records 150,000 to 200,000 distinct CDR3 sequences, around three fifths of them present only once. There are 14 residues in the CDR3. The trim removed 8 bases at V and 0 bases at J, leaving 7 bases unmatched. The sequenced sample was sorted CD4+, CD8+, or CD8+CD57+ T cells (not recorded which) from PBMCs. The receptor was derived from a human donor with severe aplastic anemia or a healthy control (not recorded which). J is TRBJ2-7 and V is TRBV12-3 or TRBV12-4; the match to TRBD1 covers 7 bases. The CDR3 DNA reads as TGTGCCAGCCGGGACAGCGGTTACTCCTACGAGCAGTACTTC. This gives the protein CASRDSGYSYEQYF.